These 26 T cell receptor beta chains were sequenced from one sample in a study of breast tumors, draining lymph nodes, adjacent tissues. TCRdb fed the multiplex PCR reads into MiXCR, producing one record per CDR3 protein. The profile shows 160,000 or so distinct CDR3 sequences, around 35% of them singletons. Breast cancer patients provided tissue from their axillary draining lymph nodes. Source material: axillary lymph node tissue. The receptors shown here come from a female donor with breast cancer. Some clones in this sample may be carry-over from other donors' samples.

The sample holds many counts of this clonotype. The chain carries TRBV28 and TRBJ2-5; a weak D match, TRBD2 (6 bases). The V end was cut by 8 bases, the J end by 2 bases, with 9 bases between. Germline-derived CDR1 and CDR2 are MDHEN and SYDVKM. The CDR3 length is 12 residues. CDR3 nucleotide sequence: TGTGCCAGCGTCGGAGGGCAAGAGACCCAGTACTTC. Its translation: CASVGGQETQYF.

CDR3: CASNFALAGGRETQYF. The DNA of the CDR3 is TGTGCCAGCAACTTCGCACTAGCGGGGGGCCGGGAGACCCAGTACTTC. This chain connects TRBV12-3 or TRBV12-4 to TRBJ2-5; TRBD2 matches 12 bases. J gave up 5 bases and V 7 bases, and 11 bases lay outside the gene matches. This CDR3 contains 16 residues.

This clonotype has more than one count but fewer than ten. The V and J genes are TRBV2 and TRBJ2-2, with no clear D. Germline lookup yields CDR1 SNHLY and CDR2 FYNNEI. Trimming shortened V by 4 bases and J by 0 bases, and 12 bases separated the two germline ends. The CDR3 sequence is 16 residues long. The CDR3 DNA reads as TGTGCCAGCAGTGGTAGAAACCCAGCGAACACCGGGGAGCTGTTTTTT. This gives the protein CASSGRNPANTGELFF.

This clonotype was detected many times. The rearrangement links TRBV12-3 or TRBV12-4 to TRBJ1-4; the match to TRBD1 covers 7 bases. This CDR3 region has 15 residues. Trimming took 5 bases from V and 5 from J; bases not matched to a gene: 8. The CDR3 loop is CASSVTGPGNEKLFF. In DNA, the CDR3 is TGTGCCAGCAGTGTGACAGGGCCGGGGAATGAAAAACTGTTTTTT.

Only one count was recorded for this clonotype. The J gene is TRBJ1-1, the V gene TRBV3-1; no clear D. Germline loops: CDR1 LGHDT, CDR2 YNNKEL (reference sequence). The CDR3 sequence is 10 residues long. V lost 6 bases, J lost 4 bases, and 3 bases lay in between. The CDR3 reads CASRGTEAFF. In nucleotides, the CDR3 is TGTGCCAGCAGGGGCACTGAAGCTTTCTTT.

Turning to this clonotype: This may be a read error: a much more frequent sequence differs by one nucleotide. The chain is built from TRBV7-9 and TRBJ1-1, with TRBD1 identical over 9 bases. Germline assignment: CDR1 SEHNR and CDR2 FQNEAQ (reference sequence). Trimming cost V 5 bases and J 4 bases; bases outside gene matches: 2. The CDR3 covers 13 residues. CDR3 protein: CASSRDRATEAFF. The CDR3 nucleotides read TGTGCCAGCAGCCGGGACAGGGCCACTGAAGCTTTCTTT.

The chain joins TRBV25-1 to TRBJ1-1, with D perhaps matching TRBD1 (5 bases). This CDR3 is built from 12 residues. V was shortened by 6 bases and J by 7 bases, with 12 bases between the two germline ends. Germline assignment: CDR1 MGHDK and CDR2 SYGVNS. CDR3 nucleotides: TGTGCCAGCAGCCCATGGGGGGGTGAAGCTTTCTTT. Translation: CASSPWGGEAFF. Full variable domain (outside the CDR3, taken from reference TRBV25-1 and TRBJ1-1): EADIYQTPRYLVIGTGKKITLECSQTMGHDKMYWYQQDPGMELHLIHYSYGVNSTEKGDLSSESTVSRIRTEHFPLTLESARPSHTSQYLCASSPWGGEAFFGQGTRLTVV.

At least ten counts were recorded for this clonotype. This chain connects TRBV10-3 to TRBJ2-2; D is perhaps TRBD2 (5 bases). Germline V gene lookup returns CDR1 ENHRY and CDR2 SYGVKD. V was cut by 2 bases and J by 2 bases, with 15 bases left in between. The CDR3 spans 17 residues. The CDR3 loop is CAISEGGLDSNTGELFF. CDR3 DNA sequence: TGTGCCATCAGTGAGGGTGGCCTGGACTCCAACACCGGGGAGCTGTTTTTT.

About this clonotype itself: A much bigger clone sits one base away, suggesting this may be a read error. The rearrangement joins TRBV19 to TRBJ2-4; D unresolved. Per the germline V gene, CDR1 is LNHDA and CDR2 is SQIVND (reference sequence). This CDR3 contains 15 residues. CDR3 in DNA: TGTGCCAGTAGTCGGCCGGTGGAAGCCAAAACCATTCAGTACTTC. It specifies CASSRPVEAKTIQYF.

This clonotype was counted many times. V is TRBV25-1 and J is TRBJ1-2, with 9 bases that match TRBD1. The V gene's germline CDR1 is MGHDK and CDR2 SYGVNS. The length of the CDR3 is 14 residues. Losses at the gene ends were 4 bases for V and 8 bases for J; bases not matched to a gene: 8. CDR3 sequence: CASSGPGTGTGYTF. DNA of the CDR3: TGTGCCAGCAGTGGTCCCGGGACAGGGACAGGCTACACCTTC.

This chain links TRBV5-8 with TRBJ2-5; D tentatively reads TRBD1 or TRBD2 (5 bases each). The CDR3 runs to 15 residues. CDR1 and CDR2 from the germline V gene are SGHTS and YDEGEE. V dropped 4 bases and J dropped 1 base, with 14 bases sitting between them. The CDR3 bases are TGTGCCAGCAGCCTTGGGACCATATTCCAAGAGACCCAGTACTTC. The encoded protein is CASSLGTIFQETQYF.

This clonotype was counted many times. The gene calls are TRBV28 and TRBJ1-2, with 9 bases fitting TRBD1. Trimming took 6 bases from V and 8 from J; bases not matched to a gene: 4. The CDR3 totals 12 residues. Germline V gives CDR1 MDHEN, CDR2 SYDVKM. The CDR3: CASRGTGLGYTF. CDR3 coding DNA: TGTGCCAGCAGGGGGACAGGGTTAGGCTACACCTTC.

This clonotype has ten or more counts. This chain uses TRBV6-2 or TRBV6-3 with TRBJ2-7; D remains unclear. Germline CDR1 and CDR2: MNHEY and SVGEGT. This CDR3 is built from 12 residues. DNA for the CDR3: TGTGCTTGTGGCCTCTTCCCCGGCGAGCAGTACTTC. Its protein product is CACGLFPGEQYF.

This clonotype has ten or more counts. This sequence joins TRBV7-6 and TRBJ2-3; D is undetermined. Looked up from germline, CDR1 is SGHVS and CDR2 is FNYEAQ. The CDR3 consists of 13 residues. V was pared by 4 bases and J by 2 bases, with 7 bases between. The CDR3 sequence is CASSYPATDTQYF. DNA of the CDR3: TGTGCCAGCAGCTACCCGGCCACAGATACGCAGTATTTT.

The chain has TRBV19 and TRBJ2-6; D perhaps matches TRBD1 (6 bases). CDR3 length: 14 residues. V gave up 5 bases and J gave up 8 bases, with 13 bases separating them. The germline V gene encodes CDR1 LNHDA and CDR2 SQIVND (reference sequence). The DNA of the CDR3 is TGTGCCAGTAGTTCAAGAAGGGGGACCAACGTCCTGACTTTC. It translates to CASSSRRGTNVLTF.

Ten or more counts support this clonotype. The V call is TRBV15, the J call TRBJ2-6; D remains unclear. Trimming stripped 5 bases from V and 12 bases from J, with 14 bases between. This CDR3 region has 13 residues. From germline, CDR1 is LNHNV and CDR2 YYDKDF (reference sequence). In DNA, the CDR3 is TGTGCCACCAGCGGCTCCACAACCCCCGTCCTGACTTTC. Translating gives CATSGSTTPVLTF. Complete variable domain (other parts from reference TRBV15 and TRBJ2-6): DAMVIQNPRYQVTQFGKPVTLSCSQTLNHNVMYWYQQKSSQAPKLLFHYYDKDFNNEADTPDNFQSRRPNTSFCFLDIRSPGLGDTAMYLCATSGSTTPVLTFGAGSRLTVL.

This clonotype was counted at least ten times. The chain uses TRBV11-1 and TRBJ2-7, with TRBD2 matching over 7 bases. Germline lookup yields CDR1 SGHAT and CDR2 FQDESV (reference sequence). V was pared by 2 bases and J by 7 bases, with 5 bases of the junction left unmatched. The CDR3 is 13 residues long. Written as DNA, the CDR3 is TGTGCCAGCAGCTTAAGGACTAGTTTGGAGCAGTACTTC. It encodes CASSLRTSLEQYF.

V gene TRBV20-1 combines with J gene TRBJ2-3; 12 bases match TRBD2. Per germline, CDR1 DFQATT and CDR2 SNEGSKA (reference sequence). CDR3 length equals 16 residues. V was pared by 2 bases and J by 11 bases, with 14 bases of the junction left unmatched. The CDR3, as DNA: TGCAGTGCTAGACCGAGACTAGCGGGAGTGGGGAATGAGCAGTATTTT. It codes for CSARPRLAGVGNEQYF.

This clonotype appeared many times. The chain combines TRBV27 with TRBJ1-2; perhaps TRBD1 as D (6 bases). Germline CDR1 MNHEY, CDR2 SMNVEV (reference sequence). CDR3 length equals 12 residues. V was clipped by 5 bases and J by 8 bases, with 12 bases between them. The DNA of the CDR3 is TGTGCCAGCAGTACGGACAGAATAGGCTACACCTTC. Amino acid sequence: CASSTDRIGYTF.

As for this clonotype: A much larger clonotype is one base distant, so this may be a read error. The chain carries TRBV12-3 or TRBV12-4 and TRBJ2-3; TRBD1 aligns across 9 bases. Trimming removed 7 bases from V and 3 bases from J; junction bases left unmatched: 8. CDR3 length: 15 residues. CDR3 sequence reads: CASNFVDRGTDTQYF. The CDR3 nucleotides are TGTGCCAGCAATTTCGTGGACAGGGGTACAGATACGCAGTATTTT.

This clonotype was counted ten times or more. The chain combines TRBV14 with TRBJ1-2; 7 nucleotides agree with TRBD1. Trimming at V came to 4 bases and at J to 8 bases, leaving 7 bases not matched to a gene. The length of the CDR3 is 13 residues. Germline V gives CDR1 SGHDN, CDR2 FVKESK. CDR3 sequence reads: CASSLYTGAGYTF. Written as DNA, the CDR3 is TGTGCCAGCAGCCTATATACAGGGGCCGGCTACACCTTC.

A remark on this clonotype: This sequence may be a read error, since a much larger clone differs from it by one base. The chain couples TRBV6-8 to TRBJ1-2; D is unresolved. The CDR3 covers 12 residues. V dropped 9 bases and J dropped 5 bases, with 13 bases sitting between them. Germline V CDR1 and CDR2: MNHGY, SAAAGT. The CDR3 coding sequence is TGTGCCAGTGCTCACGTGGGGTATGGCTACACCTTC. The encoded protein is CASAHVGYGYTF.

This clonotype was detected ten times or more. The chain recombines TRBV19 with TRBJ2-7, with D tentatively TRBD2 (6 bases). V was cut by 3 bases and J by 0 bases, with 18 bases left in between. Germline V gene sequence: CDR1 LNHDA, CDR2 SQIVND (reference sequence). The CDR3 spans 17 residues. CDR3 loop: CASSIRSAGSFSYEQYF. Written as DNA, the CDR3 is TGTGCCAGTAGTATCAGGTCTGCGGGATCCTTCTCCTACGAGCAGTACTTC.

This clonotype has a count of ten or more. The rearrangement links TRBV18 to TRBJ2-3; no reliable D call. The CDR3 sequence is 15 residues long. Trimming took 2 bases from V and 6 from J, leaving 15 bases between them. Germline CDR1 is KGHSH and CDR2 is LQKENI. The CDR3 is CASSPTARAVDTQYF. The CDR3 DNA reads TGTGCCAGCTCACCAACAGCACGCGCGGTCGATACGCAGTATTTT.

The V call is TRBV12-5, the J call TRBJ2-2, with D perhaps matching TRBD1 (7 bases). V gave up 6 bases and J gave up 5 bases, with 16 bases separating them. Germline CDR1 and CDR2: LGHNT and FRNRAP. This CDR3 is built from 15 residues. The CDR3 bases are TGTGCTAGTGGGGCTCGACAGGGAGGAACCGGGGAGCTGTTTTTT. Its translation is CASGARQGGTGELFF.

In this sample, this clonotype turned up many times. The chain has TRBV4-1 and TRBJ1-2; possibly TRBD1 for D (5 bases). Germline values: CDR1 MGHRA, CDR2 YSYEKL. The CDR3 is 17 amino acids. The V end was cut by 0 bases, the J end by 0 bases, with 14 bases between. This CDR3 is CASSQEGRSLTNYGYTF. The DNA for the CDR3 is TGCGCCAGCAGCCAAGAGGGGCGAAGCTTGACTAACTATGGCTACACCTTC.